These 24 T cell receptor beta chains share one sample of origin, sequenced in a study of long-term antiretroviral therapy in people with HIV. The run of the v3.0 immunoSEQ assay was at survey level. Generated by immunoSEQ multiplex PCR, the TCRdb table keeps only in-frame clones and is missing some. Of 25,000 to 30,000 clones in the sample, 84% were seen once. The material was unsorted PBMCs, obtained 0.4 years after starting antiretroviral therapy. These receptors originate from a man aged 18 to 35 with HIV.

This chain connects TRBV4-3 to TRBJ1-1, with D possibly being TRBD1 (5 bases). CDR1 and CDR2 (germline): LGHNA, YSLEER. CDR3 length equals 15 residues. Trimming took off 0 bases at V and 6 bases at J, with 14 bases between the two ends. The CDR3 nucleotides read TGCGCCAGCAGCCAAGATCGGGGGGGTAGGGCTGAAGCTTTCTTT. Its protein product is CASSQDRGGRAEAFF.

CDR3 in DNA: TGTGCCTCCCGGGACTCCTACAATGAGCAGTTCTTC. It codes for CASRDSYNEQFF. The chain employs TRBV7-6 and TRBJ2-1, with D tentatively TRBD2 (5 bases). CDR3 length: 12 residues. V lost 11 bases, J lost 0 bases, and 8 bases lay in between. Per germline, CDR1 SGHVS and CDR2 FNYEAQ.

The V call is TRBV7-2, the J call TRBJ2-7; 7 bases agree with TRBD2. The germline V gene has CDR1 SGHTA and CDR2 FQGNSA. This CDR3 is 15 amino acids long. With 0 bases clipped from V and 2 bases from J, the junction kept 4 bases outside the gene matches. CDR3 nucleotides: TGTGCCAGCAGCTTAGCCCCTAGCGGCGCCTACGAGCAGTACTTC. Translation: CASSLAPSGAYEQYF. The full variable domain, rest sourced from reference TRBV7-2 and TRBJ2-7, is GAGVSQSPSNKVTEKGKDVELRCDPISGHTALYWYRQSLGQGLEFLIYFQGNSAPDKSGLPSDRFSAERTGGSVSTLTIQRTQQEDSAVYLCASSLAPSGAYEQYFGPGTRLTVT.

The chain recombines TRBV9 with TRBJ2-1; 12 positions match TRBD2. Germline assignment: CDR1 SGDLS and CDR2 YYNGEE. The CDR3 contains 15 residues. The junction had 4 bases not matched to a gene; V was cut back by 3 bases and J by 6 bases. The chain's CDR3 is CASSASTSGSNEQFF. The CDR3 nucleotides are TGTGCCAGCAGCGCTTCGACTAGCGGGAGCAATGAGCAGTTCTTC.

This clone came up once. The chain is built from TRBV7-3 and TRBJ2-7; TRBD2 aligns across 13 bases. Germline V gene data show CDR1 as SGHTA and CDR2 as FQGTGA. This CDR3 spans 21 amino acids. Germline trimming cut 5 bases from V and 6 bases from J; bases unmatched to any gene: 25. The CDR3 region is CASSLIIRGLAGVFPISEQYF. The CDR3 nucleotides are TGTGCCAGCAGCCTTATAATACGAGGACTAGCGGGAGTATTCCCCATCTCCGAGCAGTACTTC.

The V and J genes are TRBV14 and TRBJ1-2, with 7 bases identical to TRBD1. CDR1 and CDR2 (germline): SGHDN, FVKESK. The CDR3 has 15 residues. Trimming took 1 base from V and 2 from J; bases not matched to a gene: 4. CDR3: CASSQVDRANYGYTF. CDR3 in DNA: TGTGCCAGCAGCCAAGTCGACAGGGCCAACTATGGCTACACCTTC.

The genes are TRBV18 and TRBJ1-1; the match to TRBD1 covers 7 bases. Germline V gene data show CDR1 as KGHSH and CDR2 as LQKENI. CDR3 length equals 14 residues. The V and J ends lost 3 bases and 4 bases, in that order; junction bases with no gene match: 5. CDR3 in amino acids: CASSPAPGGTEAFF. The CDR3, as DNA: TGTGCCAGCTCACCCGCCCCAGGGGGCACTGAAGCTTTCTTT.

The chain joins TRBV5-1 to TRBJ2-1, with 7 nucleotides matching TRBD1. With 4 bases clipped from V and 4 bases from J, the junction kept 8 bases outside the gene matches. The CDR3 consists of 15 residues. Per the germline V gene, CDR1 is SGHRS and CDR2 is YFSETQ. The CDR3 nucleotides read TGCGCCAGCAGCGGTGGGGACAGCCTATACAATGAGCAGTTCTTC. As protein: CASSGGDSLYNEQFF.

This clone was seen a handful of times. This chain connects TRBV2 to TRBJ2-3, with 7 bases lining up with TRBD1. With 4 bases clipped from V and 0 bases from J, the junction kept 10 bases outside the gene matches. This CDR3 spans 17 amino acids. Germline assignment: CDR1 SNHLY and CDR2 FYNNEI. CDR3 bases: TGTGCCAGCAGTGCAGACAGGGAACTTACTAGCACAGATACGCAGTATTTT. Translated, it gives CASSADRELTSTDTQYF.

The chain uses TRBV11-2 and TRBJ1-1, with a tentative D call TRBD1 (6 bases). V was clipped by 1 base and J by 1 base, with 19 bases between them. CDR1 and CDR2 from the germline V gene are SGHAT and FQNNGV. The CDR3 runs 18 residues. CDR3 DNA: TGTGCCAGCAGCTTAGTTTCGGTTAGGGACACAAGGAACACTGAAGCTTTCTTT. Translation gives CASSLVSVRDTRNTEAFF.

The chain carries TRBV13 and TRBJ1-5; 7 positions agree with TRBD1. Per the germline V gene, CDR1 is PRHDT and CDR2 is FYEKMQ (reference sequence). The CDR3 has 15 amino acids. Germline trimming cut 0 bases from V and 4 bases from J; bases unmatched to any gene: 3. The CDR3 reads CASSLGYRGNQPQHF. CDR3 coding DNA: TGTGCCAGCAGCTTAGGATACAGGGGAAATCAGCCCCAGCATTTT.

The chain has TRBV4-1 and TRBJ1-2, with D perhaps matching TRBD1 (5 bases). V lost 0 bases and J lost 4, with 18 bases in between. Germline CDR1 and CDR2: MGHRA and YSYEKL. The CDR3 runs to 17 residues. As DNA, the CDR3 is TGCGCCAGCAGCCAAGATCCGGACCCGGGACGGTTCTATGGCTACACCTTC. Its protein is CASSQDPDPGRFYGYTF.

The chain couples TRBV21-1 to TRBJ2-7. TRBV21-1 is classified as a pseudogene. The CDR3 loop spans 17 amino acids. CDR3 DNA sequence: TGTGCCAGCAGCAGAGAAGACGGGACGGTGAGCTCCTACGAGCAGTACTTC. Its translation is CASSREDGTVSSYEQYF.

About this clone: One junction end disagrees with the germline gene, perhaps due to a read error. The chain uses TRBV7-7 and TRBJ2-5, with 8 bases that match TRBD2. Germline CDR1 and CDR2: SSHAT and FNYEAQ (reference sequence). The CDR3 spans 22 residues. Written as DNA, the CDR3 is TGTGCTAGCAGCTTAAGTGCGAGGACTAGCACGTTTATGGTAGGATCGTTGCAGACCCAGTACTTC. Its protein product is CASSLSARTSTFMVGSLQTQYF.

The CDR3 DNA is TGTGCCAGCATCGAGGGGGCTAGCTCCTACGAGCAGTACTTC. This translates into CASIEGASSYEQYF. The gene calls are TRBV2 and TRBJ2-7; 7 bases agree with TRBD1. Germline-derived CDR1 and CDR2 are SNHLY and FYNNEI. V lost 7 bases, J lost 0 bases, and 6 bases stayed unmatched. This CDR3 has 14 residues.

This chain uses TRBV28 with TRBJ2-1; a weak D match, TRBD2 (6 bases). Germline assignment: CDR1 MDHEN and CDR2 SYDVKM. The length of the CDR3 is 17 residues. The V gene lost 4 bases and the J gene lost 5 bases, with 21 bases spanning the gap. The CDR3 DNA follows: TGTGCCAGCAGTTACCCCGTGGGGACTCCCTCGCACAATGAGCAGTTCTTC. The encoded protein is CASSYPVGTPSHNEQFF.

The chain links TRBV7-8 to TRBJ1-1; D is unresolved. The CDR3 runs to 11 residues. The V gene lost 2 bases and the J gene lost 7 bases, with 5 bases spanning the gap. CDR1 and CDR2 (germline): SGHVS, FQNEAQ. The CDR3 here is CASSLKVEAFF. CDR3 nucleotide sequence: TGTGCCAGCAGCTTAAAGGTTGAAGCTTTCTTT.

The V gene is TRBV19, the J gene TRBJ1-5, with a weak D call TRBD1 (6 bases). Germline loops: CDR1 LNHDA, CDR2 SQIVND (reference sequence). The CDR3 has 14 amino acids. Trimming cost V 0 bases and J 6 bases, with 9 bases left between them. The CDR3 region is CASSIEGGVQPQHF. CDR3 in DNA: TGTGCCAGTAGTATAGAAGGGGGAGTTCAGCCCCAGCATTTT.

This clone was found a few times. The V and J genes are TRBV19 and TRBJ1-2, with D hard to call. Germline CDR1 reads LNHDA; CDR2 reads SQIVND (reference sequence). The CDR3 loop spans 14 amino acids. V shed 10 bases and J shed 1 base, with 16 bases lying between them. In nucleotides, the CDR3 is TGTGCCACGAGGGCCCCGGAAAATAACTATGGCTACACCTTC. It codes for CATRAPENNYGYTF. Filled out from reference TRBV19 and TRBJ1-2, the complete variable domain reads DGGITQSPKYLFRKEGQNVTLSCEQNLNHDAMYWYRQDPGQGLRLIYYSQIVNDFQKGDIAEGYSVSREKKESFPLTVTSAQKNPTAFYLCATRAPENNYGYTFGSGTRLTVV.

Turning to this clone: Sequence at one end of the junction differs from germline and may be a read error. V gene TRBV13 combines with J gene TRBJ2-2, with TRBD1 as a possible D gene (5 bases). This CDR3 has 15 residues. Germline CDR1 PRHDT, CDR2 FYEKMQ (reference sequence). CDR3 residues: CASSIGAVDPGELFF. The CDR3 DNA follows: TGTGCCAGCAGCATAGGGGCCGTTGATCCCGGGGAGCTGTTTTTT.

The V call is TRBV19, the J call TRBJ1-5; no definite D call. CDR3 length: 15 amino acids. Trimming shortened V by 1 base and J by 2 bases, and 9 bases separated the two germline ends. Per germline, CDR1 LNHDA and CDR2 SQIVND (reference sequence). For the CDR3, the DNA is TGTGCCAGTAGTATAGGAGGGCAGGGCAATCAGCCCCAGCATTTT. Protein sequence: CASSIGGQGNQPQHF.

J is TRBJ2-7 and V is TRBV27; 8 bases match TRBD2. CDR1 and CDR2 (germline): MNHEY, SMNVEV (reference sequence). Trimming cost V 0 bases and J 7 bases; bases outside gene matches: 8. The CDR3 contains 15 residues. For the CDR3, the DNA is TGTGCCAGCAGTTTATCGGCGGGGGGCGTCGGGGAGCAGTACTTC. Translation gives CASSLSAGGVGEQYF.

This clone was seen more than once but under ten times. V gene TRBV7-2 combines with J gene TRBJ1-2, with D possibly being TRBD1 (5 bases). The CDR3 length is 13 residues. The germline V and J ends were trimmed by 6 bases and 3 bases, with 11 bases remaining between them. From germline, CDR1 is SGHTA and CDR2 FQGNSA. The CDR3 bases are TGTGCCAGCAGGTACCAGGGTGACTATGGCTACACCTTC. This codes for CASRYQGDYGYTF.

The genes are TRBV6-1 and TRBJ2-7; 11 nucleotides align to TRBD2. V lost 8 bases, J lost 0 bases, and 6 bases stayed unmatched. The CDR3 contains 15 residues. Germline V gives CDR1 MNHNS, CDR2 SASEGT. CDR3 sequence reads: CASQFGTSGSYEQYF. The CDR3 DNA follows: TGTGCCAGCCAATTCGGGACTAGCGGCTCCTACGAGCAGTACTTC.